The clone carrying this TCR beta chain was found many times. The antigen remains undetermined. Described time point: patch test 1, 2 weeks after DPC sensitization. Stated treatment: therapeutic diphenylcyclopropenone sensitization with weekly scalp DPC. Unfractionated whole blood served as the source for total RNA extraction. The germline V gene has CDR1 LGHDT and CDR2 YNNKEL (reference sequence). The CDR3 runs 14 residues. V was trimmed by 4 bases and J by 6 bases, leaving 14 bases between them. The record originates from a study of human T cells and chemical hapten exposure. Regarding the study as a whole: DPC sensitization left the count of TCRs above 1 in 1000 unchanged. Expanded TCRs grouped into significantly more large CDR3 similarity clusters than controls produced.

Individual cDNA molecules each carried unique molecular identifiers attached by the library. TCRdb re-called the RACE reads through MiXCR, storing one row per CDR3 protein. The table records 75,000 to 90,000 distinct CDR3 sequences, over 9.5% of them present only once. The TCR originated in a woman aged 60-70 years with alopecia areata. Some clones in this sample may be carry-over from other donors' samples. This rearrangement joins TRBV3-1 to TRBJ2-3; possibly TRBD1 or TRBD2 for D (6 bases each). Sequenced material: whole blood, taken in connection with sensitization to the hapten diphenylcyclopropenone (DPC). CDR3 region: CASSPSEGGDTQYF. Here the CDR3 DNA reads TGTGCCAGCAGCCCGTCCGAGGGGGGCGATACGCAGTATTTT.